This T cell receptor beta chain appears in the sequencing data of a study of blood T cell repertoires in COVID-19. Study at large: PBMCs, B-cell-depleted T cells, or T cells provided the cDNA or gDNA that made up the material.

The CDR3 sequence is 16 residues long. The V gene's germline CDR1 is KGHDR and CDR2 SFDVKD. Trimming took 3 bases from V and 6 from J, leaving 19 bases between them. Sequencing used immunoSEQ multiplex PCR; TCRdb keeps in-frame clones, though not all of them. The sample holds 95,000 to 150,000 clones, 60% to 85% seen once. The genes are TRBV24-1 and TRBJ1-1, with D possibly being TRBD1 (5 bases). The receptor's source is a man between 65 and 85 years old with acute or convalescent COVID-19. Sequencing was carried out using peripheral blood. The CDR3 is CATSDPSAQGPAEAFF. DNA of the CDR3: TGTGCCACCAGTGATCCCTCCGCCCAGGGTCCCGCTGAAGCTTTCTTT.